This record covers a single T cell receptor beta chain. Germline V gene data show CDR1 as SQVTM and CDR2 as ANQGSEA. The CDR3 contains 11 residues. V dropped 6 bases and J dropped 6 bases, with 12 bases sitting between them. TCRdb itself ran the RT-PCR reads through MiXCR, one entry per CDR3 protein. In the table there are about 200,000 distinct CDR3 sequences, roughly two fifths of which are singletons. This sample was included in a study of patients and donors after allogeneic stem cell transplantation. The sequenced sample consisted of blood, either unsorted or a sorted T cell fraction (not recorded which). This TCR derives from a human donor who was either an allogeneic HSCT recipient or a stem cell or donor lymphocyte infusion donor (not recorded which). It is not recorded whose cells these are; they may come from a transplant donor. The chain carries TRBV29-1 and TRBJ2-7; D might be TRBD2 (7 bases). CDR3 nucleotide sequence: TGCAGCGTGCAAGGGGGGGGCGAGCAGTACTTC. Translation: CSVQGGGEQYF.